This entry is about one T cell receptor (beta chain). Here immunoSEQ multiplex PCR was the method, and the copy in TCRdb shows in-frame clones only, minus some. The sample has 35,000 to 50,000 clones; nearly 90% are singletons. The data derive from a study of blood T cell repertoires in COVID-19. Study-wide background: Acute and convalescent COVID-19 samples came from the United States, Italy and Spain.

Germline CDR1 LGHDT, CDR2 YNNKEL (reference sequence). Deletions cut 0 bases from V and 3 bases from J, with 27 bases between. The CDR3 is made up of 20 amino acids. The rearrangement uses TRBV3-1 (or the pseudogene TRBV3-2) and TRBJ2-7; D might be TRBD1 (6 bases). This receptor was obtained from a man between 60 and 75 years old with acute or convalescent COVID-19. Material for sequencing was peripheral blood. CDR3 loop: CASSQDPKGRGKGLYYEQYF. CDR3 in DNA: TGTGCCAGCAGCCAAGATCCCAAGGGCAGGGGAAAGGGTCTCTACTACGAGCAGTACTTC.